This T cell receptor beta chain was captured in a study of blood T cell repertoires in COVID-19. Across the whole study: Samples of COVID-19 (acute and convalescent) were obtained from the United States, Italy and Spain. Nucleic acid was either cDNA or gDNA, and it came from T cells, B-cell-depleted T cells, or PBMCs.

Original methodology: Reference gene primer amplification yielded estimated nucleated cell counts. This table comes from immunoSEQ multiplex PCR, and its TCRdb copy is limited to in-frame clones, with some not included. V and J calls and clone size are those listed in that table; D and trimming were worked out from the DNA. The sample contains some 140,000 clones, roughly 90% of which appear only once. The origin of this receptor is a man between 65 and 85 years old with active COVID-19. The sample was peripheral blood.

CDR3 in amino acids: CASSLILAEYNEQFF. Here the CDR3 DNA reads TGTGCCAGCAGCTTAATACTAGCGGAATACAATGAGCAGTTCTTC. The chain has TRBV13 and TRBJ2-1, with 8 bases identical to TRBD2. V gave up 2 bases and J gave up 4 bases; unmatched junction bases: 4. The CDR3 has 15 residues. Germline lookup yields CDR1 PRHDT and CDR2 FYEKMQ (reference sequence).